This entry lists 27 T cell receptor beta chains sequenced from one sample in a study of OX40 agonist ivuxolimab in advanced cancers. Some clones are missing from TCRdb's copy, which holds only in-frame ones; the method was immunoSEQ multiplex PCR. The repertoire has some 90,000 clones, 91% of them found once; the top ten carry approximately 1.5%. Here the sequenced sample was CD4+ or CD8+ T cells sorted from blood, taken in a trial of the OX40 agonist ivuxolimab. The receptors come from an adult with an advanced solid tumor such as melanoma, head and neck, liver or kidney cancer.

The CDR3 sequence is CAISESQQGKGYGYTF. CDR3 sequence (DNA): TGTGCCATCAGTGAGTCCCAACAGGGCAAAGGGTATGGCTACACCTTC. V gene TRBV10-3 combines with J gene TRBJ1-2; D might be TRBD1 (6 bases). The V gene's germline CDR1 is ENHRY and CDR2 SYGVKD. CDR3 size: 16 residues. With 0 bases removed from V and 5 bases from J, the gap between germline ends came to 16 bases.

The sample holds a few counts of this clone. The chain has TRBV19 and TRBJ1-2; D may be TRBD1 (5 bases). This CDR3 is built from 13 residues. Trimming removed 7 bases from V and 3 bases from J, with 12 bases in between. Germline V lookup: CDR1 LNHDA, CDR2 SQIVND (reference sequence). CDR3 region: CASNTGMDYGYTF. In nucleotides, the CDR3 is TGTGCCAGTAACACAGGAATGGACTATGGCTACACCTTC.

This chain joins TRBV29-1 and TRBJ1-1; TRBD1 matches at 7 bases. CDR1 and CDR2 from the germline V gene are SQVTM and ANQGSEA. The V gene end was trimmed by 2 bases and the J gene end by 2 bases; junction bases not matched to a gene: 2. CDR3 size: 13 residues. CDR3 nucleotides: TGCAGCGTTGAAAGACAGGGAAACACTGAAGCTTTCTTT. This sequence encodes CSVERQGNTEAFF.

V usage is TRBV27 and J usage is TRBJ2-7, with 7 bases identical to TRBD2. Losses at the gene ends were 5 bases for V and 7 bases for J; bases not matched to a gene: 8. The CDR3 has 13 amino acids. Looked up from germline, CDR1 is MNHEY and CDR2 is SMNVEV (reference sequence). CDR3 nucleotides: TGTGCCAGCAGTCAGCGGGGAACGAAGGAGCAGTACTTC. As protein: CASSQRGTKEQYF.

The chain couples TRBV6-5 to TRBJ1-4; a weak D match, TRBD1 (5 bases). The CDR3 runs 14 residues. Germline V gene data show CDR1 as MNHEY and CDR2 as SVGAGI. Trimming took off 4 bases at V and 1 base at J, with 7 bases between the two ends. The CDR3 reads CASSFRVTNEKLFF. CDR3 sequence (DNA): TGTGCCAGCAGTTTCAGGGTAACTAATGAAAAACTGTTTTTT.

The V gene is TRBV7-3, the J gene TRBJ1-4; D unresolved. From germline, CDR1 is SGHTA and CDR2 FQGTGA. The CDR3 totals 14 residues. CDR3 bases: TGTGCTACCGGAGGGCAGGCGACGAATGAAAAACTGTTTTTT. Its translation: CATGGQATNEKLFF.

V and J are TRBV30 and TRBJ2-7, with 7 nucleotides matching TRBD1. V gave up 2 bases and J gave up 2 bases; unmatched junction bases: 9. This CDR3 has 15 residues. Germline V CDR1 and CDR2: GTSNPN, SVGIG (reference sequence). CDR3 in amino acids: CAWSRVTGSTYEQYF. The CDR3 bases are TGTGCCTGGAGTAGAGTGACAGGGTCCACCTACGAGCAGTACTTC. The whole variable domain, remainder taken from reference TRBV30 and TRBJ2-7, is SQTIHQWPATLVQPVGSPLSLECTVEGTSNPNLYWYRQAAGRGLQLLFYSVGIGQISSEVPQNLSASRPQDRQFILSSKKLLLSDSGFYLCAWSRVTGSTYEQYFGPGTRLTVT.

The genes are TRBV28 and TRBJ1-2, with D possibly being TRBD1 (6 bases). The V gene's germline CDR1 is MDHEN and CDR2 SYDVKM. The CDR3 loop spans 13 amino acids. Trimming shortened V by 9 bases and J by 4 bases, and 15 bases separated the two germline ends. DNA of the CDR3: TGTGCCAGTAGACAGGTGGAACTCTATGGCTACACCTTC. Translation gives CASRQVELYGYTF.

The chain combines TRBV11-2 with TRBJ2-2; possible D gene TRBD2, 6 bases. From germline, CDR1 is SGHAT and CDR2 FQNNGV. The CDR3 consists of 15 residues. The germline V and J ends were trimmed by 6 bases and 1 base, with 12 bases remaining between them. CDR3 region: CASRRGAENTGELFF. The CDR3 bases are TGTGCCAGCAGGCGGGGAGCGGAGAACACCGGGGAGCTGTTTTTT.

The chain links TRBV6-6 to TRBJ1-5; D is unclear. The CDR3 is 13 amino acids. Trimming left V 7 bases short and J 0 bases short, with 7 bases between. The germline CDR1 and CDR2 sequences are MNHNY and SVGAGI (reference sequence). The CDR3 sequence: CASTLSSNQPQHF. The DNA for the CDR3 is TGTGCCAGCACCTTATCTAGCAATCAGCCCCAGCATTTT.

The genes are TRBV19 and TRBJ2-5; no definite D call. This CDR3 spans 14 amino acids. V lost 3 bases to trimming and J lost 4 bases, with 12 bases between them. Germline CDR1 is LNHDA and CDR2 is SQIVND (reference sequence). The CDR3 region has the DNA TGTGCCAGTAGTATTAAGGTGGGCTCAGAGACCCAGTACTTC. The encoded protein is CASSIKVGSETQYF.

This rearrangement joins TRBV5-1 to TRBJ1-2; TRBD1 agrees at 7 bases. Germline assignment: CDR1 SGHRS and CDR2 YFSETQ. The J segment lost 5 bases and the V segment lost 6 bases, leaving 19 bases of the junction unmatched. The CDR3 runs to 17 residues. CDR3 sequence (DNA): TGCGCCAGCACCATGAGCGCTGCAGGGGGGTCTGGGTATGGCTACACCTTC. Its protein is CASTMSAAGGSGYGYTF.

V and J are TRBV10-3 and TRBJ2-1; no definite D call. The CDR3 is 12 amino acids. Germline loops: CDR1 ENHRY, CDR2 SYGVKD. Trimming left V 2 bases short and J 12 bases short, with 11 bases between. The CDR3 sequence: CAISELRQMQFF. The CDR3 DNA sequence: TGTGCCATCAGTGAGCTAAGACAAATGCAGTTCTTC.

The chain is built from TRBV21-1 and TRBJ2-7; TRBD1 reflects the table's D call only, with no check against the DNA. TRBV21-1 is a known pseudogene. The CDR3 loop spans 14 amino acids. The CDR3 bases are TGTGCCAGCAGCAACCGGGACAGGGGCCACGAGCAGTACTTC. Translating gives CASSNRDRGHEQYF.

The chain is built from TRBV7-2 and TRBJ2-3; 9 bases line up with TRBD2. This CDR3 region has 15 residues. Unmatched junction bases numbered 3, after V lost 0 bases and J lost 5 bases. Germline assignment: CDR1 SGHTA and CDR2 FQGNSA. DNA for the CDR3: TGTGCCAGCAGCTTAGCTAGCGGGAGCGTAGATACGCAGTATTTT. As protein: CASSLASGSVDTQYF.

The chain employs TRBV5-1 and TRBJ2-7; no clear D. V was clipped by 4 bases and J by 6 bases, with 17 bases between them. The germline V gene encodes CDR1 SGHRS and CDR2 YFSETQ. The CDR3 has 14 residues. CDR3 DNA: TGCGCCAGCAGCCCATCGACCCCCGGCGGCGAGCAGTACTTC. It codes for CASSPSTPGGEQYF.

The chain couples TRBV5-1 to TRBJ2-5; D is uncertain. V gave up 0 bases and J gave up 4 bases, with 4 bases separating them. Germline V gives CDR1 SGHRS, CDR2 YFSETQ. CDR3 length equals 12 residues. CDR3 DNA sequence: TGCGCCAGCAGCTTGGATCGAGAGACCCAGTACTTC. Protein sequence: CASSLDRETQYF.

This clone has a single count. The chain couples TRBV18 to TRBJ2-3; TRBD1 aligns across 9 bases. The CDR3 has 15 amino acids. CDR1 KGHSH and CDR2 LQKENI come from the germline V gene. Trimming took 2 bases from V and 4 from J; bases not matched to a gene: 4. The CDR3, as DNA: TGTGCCAGCTCACCAATGGGACAGGGATCAGATACGCAGTATTTT. Its protein product is CASSPMGQGSDTQYF.

The V gene is TRBV19, the J gene TRBJ2-5; 10 bases fit TRBD2. The CDR3 loop spans 15 amino acids. Germline V gene lookup returns CDR1 LNHDA and CDR2 SQIVND (reference sequence). Trimming removed 3 bases from V and 5 bases from J; junction bases left unmatched: 6. The chain's CDR3 is CASSIHPSGSETQYF. CDR3 sequence (DNA): TGTGCCAGTAGTATTCACCCTAGCGGGAGTGAGACCCAGTACTTC.

Details on this clone: This sample also contains other DNA sequences that code for the same CDR3. CDR3 protein: CAWSVQGTDTQYF. The CDR3 coding sequence is TGTGCCTGGAGTGTTCAGGGTACAGATACGCAGTATTTT. The chain uses TRBV30 and TRBJ2-3, with a tentative D call TRBD1 (5 bases). CDR1 is GTSNPN, CDR2 SVGIG, per germline (reference sequence). The CDR3 extends over 13 amino acids. Trimming left V 0 bases short and J 3 bases short, with 7 bases between.

V usage is TRBV19 and J usage is TRBJ1-2; the D is unclear. The germline V and J ends were trimmed by 6 bases and 0 bases, with 5 bases remaining between them. This CDR3 contains 12 residues. Germline V lookup: CDR1 LNHDA, CDR2 SQIVND (reference sequence). The CDR3 here is CASRLPNYGYTF. In nucleotides, the CDR3 is TGTGCCAGTAGGTTGCCTAACTATGGCTACACCTTC. Based on the CDR3 plus reference TRBV19 and TRBJ1-2, the full variable domain is DGGITQSPKYLFRKEGQNVTLSCEQNLNHDAMYWYRQDPGQGLRLIYYSQIVNDFQKGDIAEGYSVSREKKESFPLTVTSAQKNPTAFYLCASRLPNYGYTFGSGTRLTVV.

The chain joins TRBV5-1 to TRBJ2-5, with 8 bases matching TRBD1. Germline V gene lookup returns CDR1 SGHRS and CDR2 YFSETQ. V gave up 0 bases and J gave up 3 bases; unmatched junction bases: 10. The CDR3 has 17 amino acids. In DNA, the CDR3 is TGCGCCAGCAGCTTGGGGTTTCCCGGACAGGGAAAAGAGACCCAGTACTTC. Translated: CASSLGFPGQGKETQYF.

V and J are TRBV6-6 and TRBJ1-2; D unresolved. Trimming took off 6 bases at V and 4 bases at J, with 12 bases between the two ends. Per germline, CDR1 MNHNY and CDR2 SVGAGI (reference sequence). The CDR3 has 13 residues. In nucleotides, the CDR3 is TGTGCCAGCAGCCCTACGATGGGCTATGGCTACACCTTC. Amino acid sequence: CASSPTMGYGYTF.

This chain links TRBV7-9 with TRBJ1-3; D unresolved. Germline lookup yields CDR1 SEHNR and CDR2 FQNEAQ (reference sequence). Trimming pared 1 base from V and 0 bases from J, leaving 4 bases between. This CDR3 spans 14 amino acids. CDR3 residues: CASSLGNSGNTIYF. The CDR3 nucleotides read TGTGCCAGCAGCTTAGGGAACTCTGGAAACACCATATATTTT.

CDR3: CASSPLDSNYNEQFF. Written as DNA, the CDR3 is TGTGCCAGCTCACCTTTGGACTCAAACTACAATGAGCAGTTCTTC. This chain uses TRBV18 with TRBJ2-1, with D possibly TRBD2 on 5 matching bases. The CDR3 extends over 15 amino acids. The germline V and J ends were trimmed by 3 bases and 3 bases, with 12 bases remaining between them. Looked up from germline, CDR1 is KGHSH and CDR2 is LQKENI.

The chain employs TRBV30 and TRBJ2-7; TRBD2 matches 12 bases. V gave up 1 base and J gave up 6 bases; unmatched junction bases: 1. Germline-derived CDR1 and CDR2 are GTSNPN and SVGIG (reference sequence). This CDR3 contains 13 residues. The CDR3 nucleotides are TGTGCCTGGAGTGCGGGACTAGCGGGCGAGCAGTACTTC. Amino acids: CAWSAGLAGEQYF.

V is TRBV28 and J is TRBJ1-5; D unclear. Germline V gives CDR1 MDHEN, CDR2 SYDVKM. V shed 6 bases and J shed 0 bases, with 15 bases lying between them. The CDR3 length is 16 residues. CDR3 DNA: TGTGCCAGCAGCAACATAAGGGTTTATAGCAATCAGCCCCAGCATTTT. Its translation is CASSNIRVYSNQPQHF. The full variable domain, with the rest looked up from reference TRBV28 and TRBJ1-5, is DVKVTQSSRYLVKRTGEKVFLECVQDMDHENMFWYRQDPGLGLRLIYFSYDVKMKEKGDIPEGYSVSREKKERFSLILESASTNQTSMYLCASSNIRVYSNQPQHFGDGTRLSIL.